This entry describes one T cell receptor (beta chain). The data derive from a study of CD8 T cells in ankylosing spondylitis. With 4 bases clipped from V and 3 bases from J, the junction kept 10 bases outside the gene matches. This CDR3 has 16 amino acids. Germline-derived CDR1 and CDR2 are MGHRA and YSYEKL. Each CDR3 protein is one row after TCRdb ran MiXCR on the 5' RACE reads. This table has hundreds of thousands of distinct CDR3 sequences, 20% appearing once. The specimen sequenced was blood, either unsorted or a sorted T cell fraction (not recorded which). The chain couples TRBV4-1 to TRBJ2-7, with 9 bases matching TRBD2. This receptor was taken from a male donor with ankylosing spondylitis or in good health (not recorded which). The CDR3 DNA reads as TGCGCCAGCAGCCCCAATGGGCTAGCGGGGAACTACGAGCAGTACTTC. It yields the protein CASSPNGLAGNYEQYF.